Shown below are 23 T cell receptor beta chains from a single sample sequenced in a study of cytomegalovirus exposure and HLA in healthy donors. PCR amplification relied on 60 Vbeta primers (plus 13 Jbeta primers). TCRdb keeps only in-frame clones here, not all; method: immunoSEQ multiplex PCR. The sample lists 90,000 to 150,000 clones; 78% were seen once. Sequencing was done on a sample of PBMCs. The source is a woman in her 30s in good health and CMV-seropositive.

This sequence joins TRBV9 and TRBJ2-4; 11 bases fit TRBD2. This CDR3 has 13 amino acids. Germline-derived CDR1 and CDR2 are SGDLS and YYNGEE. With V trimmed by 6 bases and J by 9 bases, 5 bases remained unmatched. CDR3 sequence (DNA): TGTGCCAGCAACTCCGGGACTAGCGGCATTCAGTACTTC. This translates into CASNSGTSGIQYF. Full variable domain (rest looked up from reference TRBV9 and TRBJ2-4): DSGVTQTPKHLITATGQRVTLRCSPRSGDLSVYWYQQSLDQGLQFLIQYYNGEERAKGNILERFSAQQFPDLHSELNLSSLELGDSALYFCASNSGTSGIQYFGAGTRLSVL.

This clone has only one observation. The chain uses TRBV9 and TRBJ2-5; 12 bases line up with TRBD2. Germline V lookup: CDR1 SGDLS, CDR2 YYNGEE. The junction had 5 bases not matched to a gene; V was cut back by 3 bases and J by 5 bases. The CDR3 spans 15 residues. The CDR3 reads CASSASGGAAETQYF. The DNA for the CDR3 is TGTGCCAGCAGCGCTAGCGGGGGGGCCGCGGAGACCCAGTACTTC.

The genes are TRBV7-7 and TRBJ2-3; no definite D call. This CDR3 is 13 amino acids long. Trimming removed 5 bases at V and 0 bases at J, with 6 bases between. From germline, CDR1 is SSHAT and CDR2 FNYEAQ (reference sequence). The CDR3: CASSPTSTDTQYF. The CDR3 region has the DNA TGTGCCAGCAGCCCCACTAGCACAGATACGCAGTATTTT.

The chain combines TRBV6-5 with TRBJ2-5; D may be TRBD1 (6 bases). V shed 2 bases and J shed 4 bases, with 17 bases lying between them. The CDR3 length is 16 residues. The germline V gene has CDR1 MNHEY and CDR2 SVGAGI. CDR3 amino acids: CASSYVAGVYRETQYF. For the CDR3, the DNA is TGTGCCAGCAGTTACGTGGCAGGGGTCTATCGAGAGACCCAGTACTTC.

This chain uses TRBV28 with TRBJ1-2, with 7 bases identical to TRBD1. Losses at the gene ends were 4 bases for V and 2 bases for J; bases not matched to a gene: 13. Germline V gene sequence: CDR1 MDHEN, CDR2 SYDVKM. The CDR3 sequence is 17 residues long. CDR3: CASSSSILRGGNYGYTF. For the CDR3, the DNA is TGTGCCAGCAGTTCTTCTATCTTGAGAGGGGGCAACTATGGCTACACCTTC.

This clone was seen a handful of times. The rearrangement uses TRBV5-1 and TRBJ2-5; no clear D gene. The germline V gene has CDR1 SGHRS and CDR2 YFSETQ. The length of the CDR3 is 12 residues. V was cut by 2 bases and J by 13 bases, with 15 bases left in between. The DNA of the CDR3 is TGCGCCAGCAGCTTAGCGTCTGAGGCGTGGTACTTC. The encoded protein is CASSLASEAWYF. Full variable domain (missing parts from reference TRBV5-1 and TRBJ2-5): KAGVTQTPRYLIKTRGQQVTLSCSPISGHRSVSWYQQTPGQGLQFLFEYFSETQRNKGNFPGRFSGRQFSNSRSEMNVSTLELGDSALYLCASSLASEAWYFGPGTRLLVL.

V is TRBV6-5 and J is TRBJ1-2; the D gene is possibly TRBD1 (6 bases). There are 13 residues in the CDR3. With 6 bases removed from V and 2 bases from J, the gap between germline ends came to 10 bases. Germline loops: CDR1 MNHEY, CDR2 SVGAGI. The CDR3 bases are TGTGCCAGCAGACATGACAGGAACTATGGCTACACCTTC. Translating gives CASRHDRNYGYTF.

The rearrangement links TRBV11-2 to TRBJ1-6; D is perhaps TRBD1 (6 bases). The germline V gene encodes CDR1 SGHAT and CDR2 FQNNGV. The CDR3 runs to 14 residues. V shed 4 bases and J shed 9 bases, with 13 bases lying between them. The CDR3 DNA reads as TGTGCCAGCAGCTCCACAGGGTACCCTTCACCCCTCCACTTT. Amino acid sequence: CASSSTGYPSPLHF.

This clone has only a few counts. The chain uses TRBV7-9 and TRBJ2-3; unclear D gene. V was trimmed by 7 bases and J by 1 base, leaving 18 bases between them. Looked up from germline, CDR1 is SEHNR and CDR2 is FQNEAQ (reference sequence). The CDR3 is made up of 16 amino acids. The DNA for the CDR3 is TGTGCCAGCACCCAATTGGGCCCATTGGGCACAGATACGCAGTATTTT. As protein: CASTQLGPLGTDTQYF.

CDR3 nucleotide sequence: TGTGCCTGGAGTTGGATGGGACTAGCGGGGGGGCCGACAGATACGCAGTATTTT. As protein: CAWSWMGLAGGPTDTQYF. J is TRBJ2-3 and V is TRBV30, with 16 bases aligning to TRBD2. Trimming at V came to 2 bases and at J to 3 bases, leaving 8 bases not matched to a gene. CDR3 length: 18 residues. Per the germline V gene, CDR1 is GTSNPN and CDR2 is SVGIG (reference sequence).

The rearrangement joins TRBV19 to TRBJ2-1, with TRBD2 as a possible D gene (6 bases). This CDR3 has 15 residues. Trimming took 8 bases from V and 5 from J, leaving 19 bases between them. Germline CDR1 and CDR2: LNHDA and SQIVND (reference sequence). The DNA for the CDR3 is TGTGCCAGTCAACCCGGGAGTGCACGAGACAATGAGCAGTTCTTC. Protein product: CASQPGSARDNEQFF. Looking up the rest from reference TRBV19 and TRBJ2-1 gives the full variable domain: DGGITQSPKYLFRKEGQNVTLSCEQNLNHDAMYWYRQDPGQGLRLIYYSQIVNDFQKGDIAEGYSVSREKKESFPLTVTSAQKNPTAFYLCASQPGSARDNEQFFGPGTRLTVL.

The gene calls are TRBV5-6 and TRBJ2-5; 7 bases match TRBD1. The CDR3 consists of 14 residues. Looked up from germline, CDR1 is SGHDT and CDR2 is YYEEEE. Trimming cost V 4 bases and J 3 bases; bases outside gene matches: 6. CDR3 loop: CASSRGQAEETQYF. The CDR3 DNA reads TGTGCCAGCAGCCGCGGACAGGCGGAAGAGACCCAGTACTTC.

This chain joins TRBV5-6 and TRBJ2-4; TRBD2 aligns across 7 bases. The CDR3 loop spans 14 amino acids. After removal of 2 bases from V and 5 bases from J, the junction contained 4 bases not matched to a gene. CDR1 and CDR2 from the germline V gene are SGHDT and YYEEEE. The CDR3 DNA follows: TGTGCCAGCAGCTTCCCTAGCGGCGAAAACATTCAGTACTTC. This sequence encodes CASSFPSGENIQYF.

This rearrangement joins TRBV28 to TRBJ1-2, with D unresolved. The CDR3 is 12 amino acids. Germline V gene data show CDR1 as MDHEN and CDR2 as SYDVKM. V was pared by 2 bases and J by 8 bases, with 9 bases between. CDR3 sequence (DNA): TGTGCCAGCAGTTTAGAATCGAGGGGCTACACCTTC. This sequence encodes CASSLESRGYTF.

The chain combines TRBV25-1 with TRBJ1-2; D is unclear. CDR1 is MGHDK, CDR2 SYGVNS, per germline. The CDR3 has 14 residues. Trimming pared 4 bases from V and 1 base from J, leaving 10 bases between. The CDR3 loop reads CASSARGGNYGYTF. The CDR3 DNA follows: TGTGCCAGCAGTGCCCGAGGTGGTAACTATGGCTACACCTTC.

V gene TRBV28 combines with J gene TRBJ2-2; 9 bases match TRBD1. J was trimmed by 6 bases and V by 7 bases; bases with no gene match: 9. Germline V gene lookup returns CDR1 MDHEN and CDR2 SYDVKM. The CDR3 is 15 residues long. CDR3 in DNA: TGTGCCAGCATACCCGGGACAGGGTATTCCGGGGAGCTGTTTTTT. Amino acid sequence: CASIPGTGYSGELFF.

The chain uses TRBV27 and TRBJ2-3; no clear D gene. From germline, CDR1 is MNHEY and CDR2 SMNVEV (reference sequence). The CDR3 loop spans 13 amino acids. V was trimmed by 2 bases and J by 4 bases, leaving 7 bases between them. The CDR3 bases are TGTGCCAGCAGTTTACGGTTGTCAGATACGCAGTATTTT. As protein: CASSLRLSDTQYF.

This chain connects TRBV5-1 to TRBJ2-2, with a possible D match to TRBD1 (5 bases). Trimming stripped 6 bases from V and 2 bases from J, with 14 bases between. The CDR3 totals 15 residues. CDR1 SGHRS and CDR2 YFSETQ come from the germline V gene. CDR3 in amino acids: CASKVGQGNTGELFF. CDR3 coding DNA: TGCGCCAGCAAAGTCGGGCAGGGAAACACCGGGGAGCTGTTTTTT.

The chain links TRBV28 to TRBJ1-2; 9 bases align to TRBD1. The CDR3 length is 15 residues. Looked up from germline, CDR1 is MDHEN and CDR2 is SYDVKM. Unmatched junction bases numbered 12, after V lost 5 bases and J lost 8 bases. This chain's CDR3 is CASSTAGTGSGGYTF. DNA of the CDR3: TGTGCCAGCAGTACCGCTGGGACAGGGAGTGGGGGCTACACCTTC.

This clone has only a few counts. CDR3 sequence (DNA): TGTGCCAGTAGTCCGCGGGACAGGCCCCGTCCTTTCTTT. It specifies CASSPRDRPRPFF. The chain links TRBV19 to TRBJ1-1, with 8 bases aligning to TRBD1. This CDR3 is built from 13 residues. The J segment lost 12 bases and the V segment lost 5 bases, leaving 11 bases of the junction unmatched. Germline V gene lookup returns CDR1 LNHDA and CDR2 SQIVND (reference sequence).

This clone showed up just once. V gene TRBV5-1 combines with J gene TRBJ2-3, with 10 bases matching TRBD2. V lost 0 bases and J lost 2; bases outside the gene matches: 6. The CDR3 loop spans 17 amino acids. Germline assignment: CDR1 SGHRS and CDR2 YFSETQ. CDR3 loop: CASSLAGLAGDTDTQYF. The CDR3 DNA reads TGCGCCAGCAGCTTGGCAGGGCTAGCGGGGGACACAGATACGCAGTATTTT.

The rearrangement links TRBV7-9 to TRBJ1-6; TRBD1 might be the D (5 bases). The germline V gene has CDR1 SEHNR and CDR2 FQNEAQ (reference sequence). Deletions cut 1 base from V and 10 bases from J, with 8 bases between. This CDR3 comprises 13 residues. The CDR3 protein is CASSLEGQSPLHF. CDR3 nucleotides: TGTGCCAGCAGCTTAGAGGGGCAATCACCCCTCCACTTT.

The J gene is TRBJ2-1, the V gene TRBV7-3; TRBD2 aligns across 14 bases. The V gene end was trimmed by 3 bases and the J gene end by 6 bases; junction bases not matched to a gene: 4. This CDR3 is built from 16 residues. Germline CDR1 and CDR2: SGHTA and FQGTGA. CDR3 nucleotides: TGTGCCAGCAGCTTCTCCGGACTAGCGGGGGGCAATGAGCAGTTCTTC. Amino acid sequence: CASSFSGLAGGNEQFF.